The rows below give T cell receptor beta chains drawn from one sample of a study of T cell responses to AZD1222 COVID-19 vaccine. Data came from immunoSEQ multiplex PCR; TCRdb stores just in-frame clones and leaves some out. Seen here are fewer than 150,000 clones, roughly 90% observed once, and the top ten hold 13% to 15%. Sequenced here: peripheral blood, sampled on day 0 of AZD1222 vaccination. The source of these receptors is an adult in good health. Both conserved end residues are part of each CDR3. D genes are given only for firm matches. The size entry is marked missing in some rows and otherwise reads once, few, many or a size class.

few	TRBV11-3	TRBJ2-7	13	NA	CASSLEGEYEQYF	TGTGCCAGCAGCTTAGAGGGCGAGTACGAGCAGTACTTC
NA	TRBV6-5	TRBJ2-6	14	NA	CASIAASGANVLTF	TGTGCCAGCATCGCGGCGTCCGGGGCCAACGTCCTGACTTTC
NA	TRBV21-1	TRBJ1-2	15	NA	CASSKLDTRNYGYTF	TGTGCCAGCAGCAAACTCGACACGAGAAACTATGGCTACACCTTC
NA	TRBV5-4	TRBJ2-7	14	TRBD1	CASSSGTVSYEQYF	TGTGCCAGCAGCTCCGGGACAGTGTCCTACGAGCAGTACTTC
NA	TRBV28	TRBJ2-7	19	NA	CASSFTRPQGGGPNYEQYF	TGTGCCAGCAGTTTCACACGGCCACAGGGAGGTGGGCCCAACTACGAGCAGTACTTC
NA	TRBV13	TRBJ2-3	18	TRBD1	CASSSQTDGTGRTDTQYF	TGTGCCAGCAGCTCCCAAACGGACGGGACAGGGAGGACAGATACGCAGTATTTT
once	TRBV28	TRBJ1-6	16	TRBD1	CASSLPRQGSNSPLHF	TGTGCCAGCAGTTTACCAAGACAGGGCTCGAATTCACCCCTCCACTTT
NA	TRBV4-3	TRBJ1-1	16	TRBD1	CASSQEGFTGGTEAFF	TGCGCCAGCAGCCAAGAAGGTTTTACAGGGGGCACTGAAGCTTTCTTT
NA	TRBV10-3	TRBJ2-7	13	NA	CAISEGAAYEQYF	TGTGCCATCAGTGAGGGGGCGGCCTACGAGCAGTACTTC
NA	TRBV13	TRBJ2-1	20	TRBD2	CASSSGPGTSGSDSYNEQFF	TGTGCCAGCAGCTCCGGGCCCGGGACTAGCGGGAGTGACTCCTACAATGAGCAGTTCTTC
NA	TRBV27	TRBJ2-3	13	TRBD1	CASSDRATDTQYF	TGTGCCAGCAGTGACAGGGCCACAGATACGCAGTATTTT
NA	TRBV5-5	TRBJ1-2	14	TRBD1	CASSVPGQGIGYTF	TGTGCCAGCAGCGTACCGGGACAGGGGATCGGCTACACCTTC
NA	TRBV7-9	TRBJ1-5	16	NA	CASSLGSALADQPQHF	TGTGCCAGCAGCTTAGGTTCGGCCTTAGCCGATCAGCCCCAGCATTTT
NA	TRBV19	TRBJ1-2	13	NA	CATLDQPRGGYTF	TGTGCCACCTTGGACCAGCCGCGTGGTGGCTACACCTTC
NA	TRBV7-9	TRBJ2-1	16	NA	CASSPRFGTPYNEQFF	TGTGCCAGCAGCCCTCGGTTTGGGACCCCCTACAATGAGCAGTTCTTC
NA	TRBV6-5	TRBJ1-2	13	NA	CASRDTSLGGYTF	TGTGCCAGCAGGGACACCTCTCTGGGAGGCTACACCTTC
NA	TRBV10-1	TRBJ2-1	16	TRBD1	CASSESEVNRGHEQFF	TGCGCCAGCAGTGAGTCTGAAGTTAACAGGGGGCATGAGCAGTTCTTC
NA	TRBV9	TRBJ2-5	18	TRBD2	CASSVAASGRADQETQYF	TGTGCCAGCAGCGTAGCTGCAAGCGGGAGGGCCGACCAAGAGACCCAGTACTTC
NA	TRBV25-1	TRBJ2-2	14	NA	CATVGGPNTGELFF	TGTGCCACGGTGGGAGGACCAAACACCGGGGAGCTGTTTTTT
few	TRBV5-1	TRBJ1-1	13	NA	CASSLDPYTEAFF	TGCGCCAGCAGCTTGGATCCCTACACTGAAGCTTTCTTT
NA	TRBV18	TRBJ1-6	17	TRBD1	CASSPTGGLVLDSPLHF	TGTGCCAGCTCGCCTACAGGGGGCCTTGTGTTGGATTCACCCCTCCACTTT
NA	TRBV7-9	TRBJ2-7	14	TRBD2	CASSFTGTRSEQYF	TGTGCCAGCAGCTTCACCGGGACTAGATCCGAGCAGTACTTC
NA	TRBV6-2/TRBV6-3	TRBJ2-4	17	NA	CASSYTAPGSSKNIQYF	TGTGCCAGCAGTTACACCGCACCGGGGTCCAGCAAAAACATTCAGTACTTC
NA	TRBV24-1	TRBJ2-2	15	TRBD1	CATSDSSGGTRELFF	TGTGCCACCAGTGATTCGTCAGGGGGCACAAGGGAGCTGTTTTTT
NA	TRBV4-1	TRBJ1-1	12	NA	CASSHPGTEAFF	TGCGCCAGCAGCCATCCCGGCACTGAAGCTTTCTTT
NA	TRBV11-2	TRBJ2-1	15	TRBD2	CASSLAGGTYNEQFF	TGTGCCAGCAGCTTAGCGGGAGGGACCTACAATGAGCAGTTCTTC
medium-sized	TRBV28	TRBJ1-2	13	NA	CASSLGTDGGYTF	TGTGCCAGCAGTTTGGGGACTGACGGAGGCTACACCTTC
NA	TRBV28	TRBJ1-6	18	TRBD1	CASSFPTTGRSYNSPLHF	TGTGCCAGCAGTTTCCCCACGACAGGGCGGTCCTATAATTCACCCCTCCACTTT
NA	TRBV5-4	TRBJ1-3	14	NA	CASSLPGPGNTIYF	TGTGCCAGCAGCTTGCCGGGGCCTGGAAACACCATATATTTT
NA	TRBV24-1	TRBJ1-5	15	NA	CATKTRSYSNQPQHF	TGTGCCACCAAGACCAGGTCTTATAGCAATCAGCCCCAGCATTTT
NA	TRBV9	TRBJ2-1	11	NA	CASSVDNEQFF	TGTGCCAGCAGCGTAGACAATGAGCAGTTCTTC
NA	TRBV19	TRBJ2-7	14	NA	CASSIVGTAYEQYF	TGTGCCAGTAGTATCGTAGGGACCGCGTACGAGCAGTACTTC
NA	TRBV13	TRBJ1-2	16	TRBD1	CASSDGTGGAPSGYTF	TGTGCCAGCAGCGACGGGACAGGGGGCGCACCTAGTGGCTACACCTTC
NA	TRBV5-8	TRBJ1-2	15	TRBD1	CASSSSRDRNYGYTF	TGTGCCAGCAGCTCATCTCGGGACAGGAACTATGGCTACACCTTC
NA	TRBV7-9	TRBJ2-1	16	TRBD1	CASSTRTGSSYNEQFF	TGTGCCAGCAGCACCCGGACAGGGAGCTCCTACAATGAGCAGTTCTTC
NA	TRBV7-8	TRBJ1-1	15	TRBD1	CASSLGGGWNTEAFF	TGTGCCAGCAGCTTAGGAGGGGGCTGGAACACTGAAGCTTTCTTT
NA	TRBV28	TRBJ2-1	12	TRBD2	CASRATSDEQFF	TGTGCCAGCAGAGCGACTAGCGATGAGCAGTTCTTC
NA	TRBV28	TRBJ1-5	15	NA	CASSFRTSGRPPQHF	TGTGCCAGCAGTTTTCGTACGAGCGGGCGGCCGCCCCAGCATTTT
once	TRBV27	TRBJ2-7	13	TRBD2	CASSRTSTYEQYF	TGTGCCAGCAGTCGGACTAGCACCTACGAGCAGTACTTC
NA	TRBV5-1	TRBJ1-2	13	NA	CASSLQGNYGYTF	TGCGCCAGCAGCTTGCAGGGGAACTATGGCTACACCTTC
NA	TRBV28	TRBJ1-2	11	NA	CASSLIGGYTF	TGTGCCAGCAGTCTCATCGGCGGCTACACCTTC
NA	TRBV6-2/TRBV6-3	TRBJ1-5	14	NA	CASSYLAGGQPQHF	TGTGCCAGCAGTTATCTGGCCGGTGGGCAGCCCCAGCATTTT
NA	TRBV24-1	TRBJ2-1	15	TRBD2	CATSEVRGSKDEQFF	TGTGCCACCAGTGAAGTGCGCGGGAGTAAGGATGAGCAGTTCTTC
NA	TRBV20-1	TRBJ2-5	9	NA	CSAQETQYF	TGCAGTGCTCAAGAGACCCAGTACTTC